Listed below are T cell receptor beta chains from one sample, sequenced in a study of chemoradiotherapy in HPV16-positive cancers. Libraries were prepared by immunoSEQ multiplex PCR; TCRdb keeps only in-frame clonotypes and omits some of them. The table lists thousands of clones, over 80% of them singletons. The sample consisted of blood, taken from a patient who underwent chemoradiotherapy. The receptor source for this set is a human donor with HPV-associated anogenital cancer. Both conserved end residues are part of each CDR3. D genes are given only for firm matches. The size field is filled for only some rows; it gives once, few, many or a size class.

J gene,clone size,D gene,V gene,CDR3 protein,CDR3 DNA
TRBJ1-3,once,-,TRBV18,CASPRGNTIYF,TGTGCCAGCCCCCGGGGAAACACCATATATTTT
TRBJ1-3,-,-,TRBV7-9,CASSGDLNSGNTIYF,TGTGCCAGCAGCGGGGACCTTAACTCTGGAAACACCATATATTTT
TRBJ1-2,-,TRBD1,TRBV6-6,CASSWGQATPGYTF,TGTGCCAGCAGTTGGGGACAGGCGACCCCGGGCTACACCTTC
TRBJ2-6,-,-,TRBV10-3,CAISESEVSGANVLTF,TGTGCCATCAGTGAGTCAGAGGTCTCTGGGGCCAACGTCCTGACTTTC
TRBJ1-4,once,-,TRBV6-1,CASSDPVGAEKLFF,TGTGCCAGCAGTGATCCGGTGGGGGCAGAAAAACTGTTTTTT
TRBJ2-1,-,TRBD2,TRBV11-2,CASSLSGGGSYNEQFF,TGTGCCAGCAGCCTCAGCGGGGGGGGCTCCTACAATGAGCAGTTCTTC
TRBJ1-5,-,-,TRBV11-2,CASSPSIRINSNQPQHF,TGTGCCAGCAGCCCGTCCATCAGGATCAATAGCAATCAGCCCCAGCATTTT
TRBJ1-2,-,TRBD1,TRBV2,CASSGSDRGSNYGYTF,TGTGCCAGCAGTGGATCGGACAGGGGGAGTAACTATGGCTACACCTTC
TRBJ1-2,-,-,TRBV2,CASRAGTSYGYTF,TGTGCCAGCAGGGCCGGGACCTCCTATGGCTACACCTTC
TRBJ1-2,-,-,TRBV11-2,CASSRTENYGYTF,TGTGCCAGCAGCCGGACTGAGAACTATGGCTACACCTTC
TRBJ2-2,-,-,TRBV5-1,CASSSNGRYTGELFF,TGCGCCAGCAGCAGCAACGGCAGGTACACCGGGGAGCTGTTTTTT
TRBJ2-1,-,TRBD2,TRBV9,CASSVAGGSSYNEQFF,TGTGCCAGCAGCGTAGCGGGGGGGAGCTCCTACAATGAGCAGTTCTTC
TRBJ2-3,-,-,TRBV11-3,CASSLTDTQYF,TGTGCCAGCAGCTTAACCGATACGCAGTATTTT
TRBJ2-7,-,TRBD1,TRBV2,CASKGRGGAYEQYF,TGTGCCAGCAAGGGGAGAGGGGGCGCTTACGAGCAGTACTTC
TRBJ2-3,-,TRBD2,TRBV18,CASSLRRTSGVTDTQYF,TGTGCCAGCTCACTCAGGCGGACTAGCGGAGTCACAGATACGCAGTATTTT
TRBJ2-3,few,-,TRBV21-1,CASSKGEVRLATPTDTQYF,TGTGCCAGCAGCAAAGGGGAGGTAAGACTAGCTACCCCGACAGATACGCAGTATTTT
TRBJ1-1,-,TRBD1,TRBV18,CASSPTGALLNTEAFF,TGTGCCAGCTCACCGACAGGGGCCCTATTGAACACTGAAGCTTTCTTT
TRBJ1-5,-,-,TRBV6-6,CASSELGVNQPQHF,TGTGCCAGCAGCGAACTGGGGGTCAATCAGCCCCAGCATTTT
TRBJ2-5,-,TRBD1,TRBV6-5,CASSYGEGTGEETQYF,TGTGCCAGCAGTTACGGAGAGGGGACAGGGGAAGAGACCCAGTACTTC